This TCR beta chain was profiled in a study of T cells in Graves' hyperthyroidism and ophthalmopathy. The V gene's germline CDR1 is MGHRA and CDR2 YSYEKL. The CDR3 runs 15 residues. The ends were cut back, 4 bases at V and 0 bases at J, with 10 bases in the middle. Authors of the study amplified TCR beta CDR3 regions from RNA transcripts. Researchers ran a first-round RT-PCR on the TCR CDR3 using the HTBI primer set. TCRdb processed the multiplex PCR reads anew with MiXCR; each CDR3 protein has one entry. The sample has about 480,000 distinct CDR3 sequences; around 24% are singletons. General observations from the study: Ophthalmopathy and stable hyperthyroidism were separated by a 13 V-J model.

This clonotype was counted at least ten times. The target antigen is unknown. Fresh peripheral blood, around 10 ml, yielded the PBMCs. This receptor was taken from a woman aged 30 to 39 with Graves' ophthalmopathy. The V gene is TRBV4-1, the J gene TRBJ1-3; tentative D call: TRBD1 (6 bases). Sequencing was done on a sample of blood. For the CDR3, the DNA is TGCGCCAGCAGCCCCGGGACAAACTCTGGAAACACCATATATTTT. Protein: CASSPGTNSGNTIYF.